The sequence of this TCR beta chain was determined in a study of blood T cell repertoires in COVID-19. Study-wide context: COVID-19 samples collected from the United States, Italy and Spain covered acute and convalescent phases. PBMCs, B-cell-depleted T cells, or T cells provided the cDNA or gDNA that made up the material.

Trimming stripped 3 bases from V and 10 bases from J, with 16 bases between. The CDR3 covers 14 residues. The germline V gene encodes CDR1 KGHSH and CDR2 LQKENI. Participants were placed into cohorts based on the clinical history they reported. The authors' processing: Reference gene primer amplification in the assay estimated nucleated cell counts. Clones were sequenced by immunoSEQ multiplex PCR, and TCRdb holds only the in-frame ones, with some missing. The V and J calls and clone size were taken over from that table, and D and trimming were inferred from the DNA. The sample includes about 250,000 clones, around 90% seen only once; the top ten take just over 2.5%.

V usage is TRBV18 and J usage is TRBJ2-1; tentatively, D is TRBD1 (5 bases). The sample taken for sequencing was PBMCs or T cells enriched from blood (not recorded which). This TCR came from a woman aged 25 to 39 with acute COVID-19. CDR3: CASSPVNGPGEQFF. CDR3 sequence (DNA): TGTGCCAGCTCACCCGTGAACGGTCCAGGGGAGCAGTTCTTC.